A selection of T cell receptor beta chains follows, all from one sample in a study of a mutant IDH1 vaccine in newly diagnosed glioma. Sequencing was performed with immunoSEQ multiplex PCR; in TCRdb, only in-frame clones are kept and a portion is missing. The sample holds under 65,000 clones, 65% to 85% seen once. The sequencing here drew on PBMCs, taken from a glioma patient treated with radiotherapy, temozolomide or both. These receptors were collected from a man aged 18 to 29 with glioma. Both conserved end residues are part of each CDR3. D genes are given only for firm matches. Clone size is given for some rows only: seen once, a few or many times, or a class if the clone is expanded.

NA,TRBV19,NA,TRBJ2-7,CASTTRWVEGSYEQYF,TGTGCCAGTACCACCCGGTGGGTTGAGGGATCCTACGAGCAGTACTTC
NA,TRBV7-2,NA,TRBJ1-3,CASSHPSGNTIYF,TGTGCCAGCAGCCATCCCTCTGGAAACACCATATATTTT
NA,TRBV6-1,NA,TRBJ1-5,CASSQYSNQPQHF,TGTGCCAGCAGTCAATATAGCAATCAGCCCCAGCATTTT
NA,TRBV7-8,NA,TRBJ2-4,CASSLVQGAKNIQYF,TGTGCCAGCAGCTTAGTGCAGGGAGCCAAAAACATTCAGTACTTC
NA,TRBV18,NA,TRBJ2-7,CASSQKDYEQYF,TGTGCCAGCTCACAGAAAGACTACGAGCAGTACTTC
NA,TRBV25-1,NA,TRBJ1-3,CASMGHLGNTIYF,TGTGCCAGCATGGGTCATTTAGGAAACACCATATATTTT
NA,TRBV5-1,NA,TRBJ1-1,CASSLARRSNTEAFF,TGCGCCAGCAGCTTGGCACGACGGTCGAACACTGAAGCTTTCTTT
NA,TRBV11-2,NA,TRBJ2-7,CASSSAFRQPYEQYF,TGTGCCAGCAGCTCGGCCTTTAGACAGCCCTACGAGCAGTACTTC
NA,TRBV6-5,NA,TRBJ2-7,CASSPPGGEQYF,TGTGCCAGCAGTCCTCCCGGAGGGGAGCAGTACTTC
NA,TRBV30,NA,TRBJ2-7,CAWSVGTSYEQYF,TGTGCCTGGAGTGTAGGGACGAGCTACGAGCAGTACTTC
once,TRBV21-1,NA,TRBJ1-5,CASSNWTADQPQHF,TGTGCCAGCAGCAATTGGACAGCCGATCAGCCCCAGCATTTT
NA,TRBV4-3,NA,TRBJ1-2,CASSQGLSSYGYTF,TGCGCCAGCAGCCAAGGCCTAAGCTCCTATGGCTACACCTTC
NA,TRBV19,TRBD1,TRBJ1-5,CASGFTGGNQPQHF,TGTGCCAGTGGCTTTACAGGGGGCAATCAGCCCCAGCATTTT
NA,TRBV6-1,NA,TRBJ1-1,CASSEGGGNTEAFF,TGTGCCAGCAGTGAAGGCGGCGGGAACACTGAAGCTTTCTTT
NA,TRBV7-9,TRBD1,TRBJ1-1,CASNRGLVNTEAFF,TGTGCCAGCAACAGGGGTCTCGTGAACACTGAAGCTTTCTTT
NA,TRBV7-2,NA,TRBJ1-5,CASSLVTQIRPQHF,TGTGCCAGCAGCTTAGTTACGCAGATCAGGCCCCAGCATTTT
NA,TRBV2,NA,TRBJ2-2,CASSSRDWGTGELFF,TGTGCCAGCAGCAGTAGGGACTGGGGCACCGGGGAGCTGTTTTTT
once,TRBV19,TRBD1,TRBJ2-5,CASSPRWTGGPERETQYF,TGTGCCAGTAGCCCCCGTTGGACAGGGGGCCCCGAGAGAGAGACCCAGTACTTC
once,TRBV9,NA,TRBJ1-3,CASSSSRGNTIYF,TGTGCCAGCAGCTCATCCAGGGGAAACACCATATATTTT
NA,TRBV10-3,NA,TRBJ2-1,CAINSPSYNEQFF,TGTGCCATCAACAGCCCTTCCTACAATGAGCAGTTCTTC
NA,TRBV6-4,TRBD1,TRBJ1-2,CASSPRTGGENGYTF,TGTGCCAGCAGCCCACGGACAGGGGGGGAAAATGGCTACACCTTC